Shown below are 9 T cell receptor beta chains from a single sample sequenced in a study of blood T cell repertoires in COVID-19. The protocol was immunoSEQ multiplex PCR, while the TCRdb copy is restricted to in-frame clones and leaves out a portion. The sample holds around 200,000 clones, more than 75% seen once. Sequencing was done on a sample of peripheral blood. The receptors originated from a man aged 35 to 55 with active or convalescent COVID-19.

This clone has just a few counts. Germline is not matched at one junction end, which may reflect a read error. V usage is TRBV3-1 (or the pseudogene TRBV3-2) and J usage is TRBJ1-1, with TRBD1 as a possible D gene (6 bases). CDR3 size: 13 residues. CDR1 and CDR2 (germline): LGHDT, YNNKEL (reference sequence). The chain's CDR3 is CASSQDRQGRAFF. CDR3 nucleotide sequence: TGTGCCAGCAGTCAAGACAGGCAAGGTCGTGCTTTCTTT.

Only one count was recorded for this clone. The rearrangement joins TRBV2 to TRBJ2-7; maybe TRBD1 (6 bases). V was cut by 5 bases and J by 4 bases, with 12 bases left in between. The V gene's germline CDR1 is SNHLY and CDR2 FYNNEI. The CDR3 runs to 13 residues. This CDR3 is CASSLRDIYEQYF. The CDR3 DNA follows: TGTGCCAGCAGTTTACGGGACATATACGAGCAGTACTTC.

The genes are TRBV19 and TRBJ1-1; TRBD1 might be the D (5 bases). This CDR3 contains 12 residues. Deletions cut 3 bases from V and 5 bases from J, with 7 bases between. In germline, CDR1 is LNHDA, CDR2 SQIVND (reference sequence). The CDR3 reads CASSMGGTEAFF. CDR3 coding DNA: TGTGCCAGTAGTATGGGGGGAACTGAAGCTTTCTTT.

This clone turned up a few times. V is TRBV30 and J is TRBJ2-7; possibly TRBD2 for D (6 bases). The V gene's germline CDR1 is GTSNPN and CDR2 SVGIG (reference sequence). The CDR3 spans 14 residues. Between the trimmed V and J ends, which lost 4 bases and 3 bases, there was a span of 16 bases. The CDR3 loop is CAWTAGQGGYEQYF. The DNA of the CDR3 is TGTGCCTGGACGGCGGGGCAGGGTGGCTACGAGCAGTACTTC.

The chain employs TRBV29-1 and TRBJ2-3, with TRBD2 identical over 15 bases. The germline V gene encodes CDR1 SQVTM and CDR2 ANQGSEA. The CDR3 length is 18 residues. The J segment lost 0 bases and the V segment lost 7 bases, leaving 11 bases of the junction unmatched. In nucleotides, the CDR3 is TGCAGCGGCCGAAGCCCGGGACTAGCGGGGGGAAGCACAGATACGCAGTATTTT. It yields the protein CSGRSPGLAGGSTDTQYF.

This sequence joins TRBV2 and TRBJ2-1; the D gene is possibly TRBD2 (6 bases). The germline V gene has CDR1 SNHLY and CDR2 FYNNEI. V shed 8 bases and J shed 7 bases, with 18 bases lying between them. CDR3 length: 14 residues. The CDR3: CASEVVWGVNEQFF. The CDR3 coding sequence is TGTGCCAGCGAAGTGGTGTGGGGGGTTAATGAGCAGTTCTTC.

This chain uses TRBV6-6 with TRBJ1-4; unclear D gene. The V gene's germline CDR1 is MNHNY and CDR2 SVGAGI (reference sequence). The V end lost 6 bases, the J end lost 7 bases, and 15 bases lay between the germline ends. The CDR3 totals 14 residues. The CDR3 sequence is CASRPEEGTEKLFF. For the CDR3, the DNA is TGTGCCAGCAGACCCGAAGAGGGAACTGAAAAACTGTTTTTT.

This chain joins TRBV10-3 and TRBJ1-6; TRBD1 aligns across 9 bases. The CDR3 consists of 12 residues. The V and J ends lost 10 bases and 8 bases, in that order; junction bases with no gene match: 3. Germline assignment: CDR1 ENHRY and CDR2 SYGVKD. For the CDR3, the DNA is TGTGCCACCCGGGACAGGGATTCACCCCTCCACTTT. It is translated as CATRDRDSPLHF.

This chain links TRBV4-1 with TRBJ1-5; 7 nucleotides match TRBD1. Per the germline V gene, CDR1 is MGHRA and CDR2 is YSYEKL. V was clipped by 4 bases and J by 3 bases; unmatched bases: 3. The CDR3 totals 14 residues. The CDR3 coding sequence is TGCGCCAGCAGCCCCGGGACAGTCAATCAGCCCCAGCATTTT. Translating gives CASSPGTVNQPQHF.